This TCR beta chain stems from a study of shared clonotypes between healthy human individuals. V lost 6 bases and J lost 7, with 14 bases in between. CDR1 is MNHNS, CDR2 SASEGT, per germline. This CDR3 contains 13 residues. Sorted-subset replicate PCRs used 150 to 200 ng DNA, about 30,000 T cell genomes. TCRdb's table, derived via immunoSEQ multiplex PCR, lists solely in-frame clones and lacks some. The repertoire holds 1.5 million to 1.9 million clones, 95% to 99% seen once, with roughly 0.4% in the top ten. This clone was observed a single time. Caucasian adults residing in Nashville, Tennessee made up all the donors. Both subsets, CD45RA+ naive and CD45RA-negative memory, were split from the CD4+ cells.

The V gene is TRBV6-1, the J gene TRBJ2-3; D not certain. The sample taken for sequencing was naive CD4+ T cells sorted from blood. Subset indicated: CD45RA+ positively selected. The sequence derives from a man younger than 45 in good health. This CDR3 reads CASRSATAYTQYF. The DNA for the CDR3 is TGTGCCAGCAGATCAGCGACGGCTTATACGCAGTATTTT.